The subject of this entry is one TCR beta chain. Generated by immunoSEQ multiplex PCR, the TCRdb table keeps only in-frame clones and is missing some. The sample lists around 58,000 clones, almost 95% occurring once. After removal of 6 bases from V and 3 bases from J, the junction contained 7 bases not matched to a gene. In germline, CDR1 is SGHAT, CDR2 FQNNGV. The CDR3 is made up of 15 amino acids. The data derive from a study of OX40 agonist ivuxolimab in advanced cancers. This clonotype originated in an adult with an advanced solid tumor such as melanoma, head and neck, liver or kidney cancer. The J gene is TRBJ2-3, the V gene TRBV11-2, with 9 bases lining up with TRBD1. Sequenced material: CD4+ or CD8+ T cells sorted from blood, taken in a trial of the OX40 agonist ivuxolimab. The CDR3 DNA follows: TGTGCCAGCAGTTCCCGGGACAGGGCTACAGATACGCAGTATTTT. Its translation: CASSSRDRATDTQYF.